Listed below are T cell receptor beta chains from one sample, sequenced in a study of graft-versus-host responses after intestinal transplantation. Generated by immunoSEQ multiplex PCR, the TCRdb table keeps only in-frame clones and is missing some. The sample holds tens of thousands of clones, about 94% seen once. These receptors have no known antigen. Sequenced material: unstimulated CD4+ T cells sorted from spleen or lymph node cells, taken before transplant. These receptors all come from a human donor who was the organ donor for an intestinal transplant. Each CDR3 is given with its conserved first and last residue. A D gene is named only where the DNA matches it firmly. Only some rows state a clone size, as once, few, many or a class for expanded clones.

v_call,d_call,clone_size,j_call,cdr3_nt,cdr3_aa
TRBV11-3,-,-,TRBJ1-1,TGTGCCAGCACCTGGGGTCCTTTTACTGAAGCTTTCTTT,CASTWGPFTEAFF
TRBV6-1,-,-,TRBJ1-5,TGTGCCAGCAGCGGGCGTGGGGGCGATCAGCCCCAGCATTTT,CASSGRGGDQPQHF
TRBV10-1,TRBD2,-,TRBJ2-3,TGCGCCAGCAGCCGAGCCCCTAGCGGGGTAGCAGATACGCAGTATTTT,CASSRAPSGVADTQYF
TRBV7-9,TRBD2,-,TRBJ2-5,TGTGCCAGCAGCCACCGCGAGCTCGGGGGGGCCCGATACGAGACCCGGTACTTC,CASSHRELGGARYETRYF
TRBV11-2,-,-,TRBJ2-2,TGTGCCAGCAGCTTCGGACGGGACACAACGAACACCGGGGAGCTGTTTTTT,CASSFGRDTTNTGELFF
TRBV6-5,-,-,TRBJ1-4,TGTGCGACGGGCGAGGGGCCTGAAAAACTGTTTTTT,CATGEGPEKLFF
TRBV6-1,-,-,TRBJ2-2,TGTGCCAGCAGTGTACAGGGAAGTACCACCGGGGAGCTGTTTTTT,CASSVQGSTTGELFF
TRBV5-1,-,-,TRBJ2-3,TGCGCCAGCAGCTTGGCTCAGCGCCCAGATACGCAGTATTTT,CASSLAQRPDTQYF
TRBV29-1,-,-,TRBJ1-4,TGCAGCGTTACAACTAATGAAAAACTGTTTTTT,CSVTTNEKLFF
TRBV7-9,-,once,TRBJ2-7,TGTGCCAGCAGCCTAGATGGGGACCGAGCCTACGAGCAGTACTTC,CASSLDGDRAYEQYF